This entry features one TCR beta chain sequence. Its cognate antigen has yet to be identified. The junction and the germline gene differ at one end; a read error may be behind it. This sample was taken from a study of blood T cell repertoires in COVID-19 (dated by TCRdb to about 2020). In the study overall: Collaborator samples came from the United States, Italy and Spain and covered acute and convalescent phases of COVID-19. Where available, HLA class I and class II types were obtained from metadata supplied by the sample provider rather than from assay-based typing. Deeply sampled blood TCRbeta repertoires from subjects exposed to, actively infected with, or recovered from COVID-19 were included in the dataset. A freely available public database, intended as a resource for researchers studying the immune response to SARS-CoV-2, is where the repertoires were released. Samples came from the ongoing ImmuneRACE study (first 160 participants) plus 1,254 subjects from 6 global collaborators. Nearly every sample came with metadata listing a de-identified subject ID, COVID-19 status, age in years and sex. The material from the prospective study consisted of cDNA or gDNA derived from T cells, B-cell-depleted T cells, or PBMCs. Beyond this particular receptor, the publication reports: Clinical and demographic metadata were provided uncurated, with the amount varying by source and participant.

Sequences LGHDT (CDR1) and YNNKEL (CDR2) are obtained from the germline V gene (reference sequence). From the cysteine up to the phenylalanine, the CDR3 has a length of 14 residues. This entry keeps only the CDR3 DNA: 42 bases, framed from base 1. Another Seattle source contributed samples from volunteer blood donors who had recovered from COVID-19. Whole blood was collected in K2EDTA tubes by collaborating institutions according to the institutions' own protocols. Collaborator samples were shipped for TCRbeta analysis as frozen whole blood, isolated PBMCs, or DNA extracted from either sample type. TCRbeta CDR3 regions were amplified from genomic DNA by means of the immunoSEQ Assay, a bias-controlled multiplex PCR. In the source study's methods: The number of nucleated cells in each sample was estimated from the amplification of reference gene primers within the assay. To quantify the absolute abundance of each unique TCRbeta CDR3 rearrangement, sequence reads were collapsed and filtered. For each sample, productive Simpson clonality was calculated as the square root of Simpson's diversity index across productive rearrangements. TCRdb limited this immuneACCESS table to in-frame rearrangements with V and J called. A share of clones is missing; checked studies link under half to unresolved V genes, and the rest is unexplained. The DNA was the basis for D and trimming; V, J and clone size are from that table. The sample table records roughly 220,000 clones; around 84% of these occur just once. 4.5% to 6% of the sample rests with the top ten.

The receptor's source is a woman aged 60-75 years who had recovered from COVID-19. The source material was peripheral blood. The chain is assembled from TRBV3-1 (or the pseudogene TRBV3-2) and TRBJ1-2, with 10 bases aligning to TRBD1. The bases read TGTGCCAGCACCCAACGACAGGGGGCATATGGCTACACCTTC. Its protein product is CASTQRQGAYGYTF.